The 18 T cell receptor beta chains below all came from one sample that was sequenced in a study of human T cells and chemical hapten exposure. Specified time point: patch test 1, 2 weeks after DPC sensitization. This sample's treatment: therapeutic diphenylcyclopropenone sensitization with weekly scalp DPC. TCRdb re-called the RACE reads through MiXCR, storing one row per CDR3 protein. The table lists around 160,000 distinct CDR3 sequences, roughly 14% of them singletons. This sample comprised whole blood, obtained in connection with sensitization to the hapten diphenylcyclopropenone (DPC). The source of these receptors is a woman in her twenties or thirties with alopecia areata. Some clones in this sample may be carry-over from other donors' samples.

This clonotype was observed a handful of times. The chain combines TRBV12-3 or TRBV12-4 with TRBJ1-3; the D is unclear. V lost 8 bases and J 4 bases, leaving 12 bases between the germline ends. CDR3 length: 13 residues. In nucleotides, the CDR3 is TGTGCCAGCCAAGACTCGGGGGGAAACACCATATATTTT. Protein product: CASQDSGGNTIYF.

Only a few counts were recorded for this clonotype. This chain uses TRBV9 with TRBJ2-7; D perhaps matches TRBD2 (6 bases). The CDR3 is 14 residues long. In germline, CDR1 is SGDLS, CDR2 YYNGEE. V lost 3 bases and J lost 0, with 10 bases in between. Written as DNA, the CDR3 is TGTGCCAGCAGCGAGGGACTCCACTCCTACGAGCAGTACTTC. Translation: CASSEGLHSYEQYF.

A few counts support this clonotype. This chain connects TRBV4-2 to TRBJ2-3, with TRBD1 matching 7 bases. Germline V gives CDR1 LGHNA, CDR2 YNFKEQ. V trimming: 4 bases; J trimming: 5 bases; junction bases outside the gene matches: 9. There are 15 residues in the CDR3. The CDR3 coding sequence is TGTGCCAGCAGCCCCAGCGGACAGGCCGGAGATACGCAGTATTTT. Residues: CASSPSGQAGDTQYF.

The CDR3 DNA is TGTGCCACCAGTGATCAGAGTAGCAATCAGCCCCAGCATTTT. Protein: CATSDQSSNQPQHF. The V call is TRBV24-1, the J call TRBJ1-5; D ambiguous. The CDR3 consists of 14 residues. Trimming left V 3 bases short and J 0 bases short, with 5 bases between. Germline loops: CDR1 KGHDR, CDR2 SFDVKD.

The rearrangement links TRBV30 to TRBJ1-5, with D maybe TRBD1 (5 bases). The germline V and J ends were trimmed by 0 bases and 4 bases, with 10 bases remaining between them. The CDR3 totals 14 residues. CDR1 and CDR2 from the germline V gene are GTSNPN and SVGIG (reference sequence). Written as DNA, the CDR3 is TGTGCCTGGAGTGTACTGCAGGGAAATCAGCCCCAGCATTTT. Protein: CAWSVLQGNQPQHF.

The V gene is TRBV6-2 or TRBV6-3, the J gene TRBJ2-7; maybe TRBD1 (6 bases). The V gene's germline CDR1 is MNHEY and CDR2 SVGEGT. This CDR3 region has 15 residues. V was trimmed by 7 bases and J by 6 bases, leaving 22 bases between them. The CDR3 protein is CASTPPGRGRIEQYF. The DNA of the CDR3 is TGTGCCAGCACCCCACCCGGCAGGGGAAGAATCGAGCAGTACTTC.

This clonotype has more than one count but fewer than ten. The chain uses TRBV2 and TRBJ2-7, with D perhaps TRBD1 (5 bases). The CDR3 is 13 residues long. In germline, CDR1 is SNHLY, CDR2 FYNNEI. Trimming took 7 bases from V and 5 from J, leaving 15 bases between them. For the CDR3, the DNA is TGTGCCAGCACTGGGCCAGGGAACGACGAGCAGTACTTC. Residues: CASTGPGNDEQYF.

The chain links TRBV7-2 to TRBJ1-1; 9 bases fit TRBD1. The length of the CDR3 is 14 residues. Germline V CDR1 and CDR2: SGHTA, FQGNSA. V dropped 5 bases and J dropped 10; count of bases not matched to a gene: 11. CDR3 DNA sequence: TGTGCCAGCAGCGAGGGACAGGGTAGGGTCGGAGCTTTCTTT. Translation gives CASSEGQGRVGAFF.

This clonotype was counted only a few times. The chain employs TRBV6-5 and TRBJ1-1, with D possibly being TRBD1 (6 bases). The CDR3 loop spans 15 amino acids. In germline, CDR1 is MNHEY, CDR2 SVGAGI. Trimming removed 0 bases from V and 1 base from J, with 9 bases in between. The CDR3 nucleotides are TGTGCCAGCAGTTACTCGTTGGGACAGAACACTGAAGCTTTCTTT. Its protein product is CASSYSLGQNTEAFF.

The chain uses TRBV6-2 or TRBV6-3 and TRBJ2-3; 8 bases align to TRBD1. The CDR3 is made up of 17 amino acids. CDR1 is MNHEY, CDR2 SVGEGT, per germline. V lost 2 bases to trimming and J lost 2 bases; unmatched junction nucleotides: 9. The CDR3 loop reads CASSYPGGQYYTDTQYF. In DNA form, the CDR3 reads TGTGCCAGCAGTTACCCAGGGGGCCAATACTACACAGATACGCAGTATTTT.

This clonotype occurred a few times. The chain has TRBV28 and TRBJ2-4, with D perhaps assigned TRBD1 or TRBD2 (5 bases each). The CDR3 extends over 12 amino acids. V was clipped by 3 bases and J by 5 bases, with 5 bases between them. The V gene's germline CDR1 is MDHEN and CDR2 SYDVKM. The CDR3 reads CASSLGENIQYF. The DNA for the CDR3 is TGTGCCAGCAGTTTGGGGGAAAACATTCAGTACTTC.

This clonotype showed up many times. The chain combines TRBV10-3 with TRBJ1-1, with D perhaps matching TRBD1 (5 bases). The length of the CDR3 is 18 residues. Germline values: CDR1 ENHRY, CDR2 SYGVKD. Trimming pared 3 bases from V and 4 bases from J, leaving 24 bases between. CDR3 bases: TGTGCCATCAGTGATCCGGGACGAGTCGATGTTGTGAGCACTGAAGCTTTCTTT. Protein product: CAISDPGRVDVVSTEAFF.

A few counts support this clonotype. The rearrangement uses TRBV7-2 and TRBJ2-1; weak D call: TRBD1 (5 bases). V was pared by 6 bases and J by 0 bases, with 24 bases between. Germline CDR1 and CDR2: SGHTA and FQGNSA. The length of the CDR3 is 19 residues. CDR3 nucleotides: TGTGCCAGCAGAAAAAAACCGGCGGCAGGGATAAGCTCCTACAATGAGCAGTTCTTC. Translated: CASRKKPAAGISSYNEQFF. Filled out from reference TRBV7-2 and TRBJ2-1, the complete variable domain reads GAGVSQSPSNKVTEKGKDVELRCDPISGHTALYWYRQSLGQGLEFLIYFQGNSAPDKSGLPSDRFSAERTGGSVSTLTIQRTQQEDSAVYLCASRKKPAAGISSYNEQFFGPGTRLTVL.

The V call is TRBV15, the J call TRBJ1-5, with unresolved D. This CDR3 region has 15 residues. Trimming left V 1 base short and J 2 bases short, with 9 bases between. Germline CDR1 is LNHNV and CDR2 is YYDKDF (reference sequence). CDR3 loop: CATSRVGDGNQPQHF. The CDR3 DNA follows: TGTGCCACCAGCAGAGTTGGGGATGGCAATCAGCCCCAGCATTTT.

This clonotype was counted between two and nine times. This CDR3 is CASSYSNRGANSPLHF. The DNA for the CDR3 is TGTGCCAGCAGTTACTCGAACAGGGGAGCAAATTCACCCCTCCACTTT. V gene TRBV6-6 combines with J gene TRBJ1-6, with 7 bases that match TRBD1. Germline CDR1 MNHNY, CDR2 SVGAGI (reference sequence). The CDR3 loop spans 16 amino acids. Trimming took 0 bases from V and 7 from J; bases not matched to a gene: 6.

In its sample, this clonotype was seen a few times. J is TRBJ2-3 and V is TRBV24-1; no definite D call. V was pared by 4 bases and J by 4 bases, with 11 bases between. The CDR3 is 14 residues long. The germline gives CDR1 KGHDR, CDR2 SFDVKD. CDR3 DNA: TGTGCCACCAGTGACAGTGGTACCGCAGATACGCAGTATTTT. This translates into CATSDSGTADTQYF.

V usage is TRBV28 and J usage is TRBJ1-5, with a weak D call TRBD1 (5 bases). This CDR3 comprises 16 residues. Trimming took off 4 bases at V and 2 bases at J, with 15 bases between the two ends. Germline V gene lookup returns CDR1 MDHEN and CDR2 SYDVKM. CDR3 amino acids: CASSSEGHPGNQPQHF. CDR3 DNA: TGTGCCAGCAGTTCAGAGGGGCATCCGGGCAATCAGCCCCAGCATTTT.

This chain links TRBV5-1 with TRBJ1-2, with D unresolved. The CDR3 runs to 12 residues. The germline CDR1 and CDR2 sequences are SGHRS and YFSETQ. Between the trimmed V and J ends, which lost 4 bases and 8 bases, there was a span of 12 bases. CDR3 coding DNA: TGCGCCAGCAGCCTAGAGTCAAGGGGCTACACCTTC. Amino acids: CASSLESRGYTF.